One and the same sample provided the 23 T cell receptor beta chains below, sequenced in a study of regulatory and conventional T cells in RAG deficiency listed by TCRdb under 2017. Libraries came from the immunoSEQ multiplex PCR assay. Entries here come from immuneACCESS through TCRdb and include only in-frame sequences with V and J called. Some clones fail to appear in such tables; in the studies checked, an unresolved V gene covers under half of the shortfall, and the cause of the remainder is unknown. The sample data list around 22,000 clones, and just under 95% of these were observed just once. The ten largest clones take up roughly 0.73% of the sample. Before genomic DNA extraction, conventional CD4+ T cells were purified from blood as CD25-low CD127-high cells. The data also belong to a second study, concerning regulatory T cells. From the second report: The multiplex PCR used 52 forward TRBV primers and 13 reverse TRBJ primers, with assay-based and computational corrections for amplification bias.

Sequencing was carried out using CD4+ T cells sorted from blood. All receptors derive from a human donor in good health.

CDR3 sequence: CASKDRVFGNTIYF. The DNA of the CDR3 is TGCGCCAGCAAAGACAGGGTCTTTGGAAACACCATATATTTT. V is TRBV4-1 and J is TRBJ1-3; 7 bases are a match to TRBD1. CDR1 and CDR2 from the germline V gene are MGHRA and YSYEKL. This CDR3 has 14 amino acids. V dropped 7 bases and J dropped 3; count of bases not matched to a gene: 6.

The rearrangement links TRBV19 to TRBJ1-2, with D perhaps matching TRBD1 (5 bases). The germline CDR1 and CDR2 sequences are LNHDA and SQIVND (reference sequence). Trimming removed 9 bases from V and 3 bases from J, with 17 bases in between. The CDR3 spans 14 residues. CDR3 DNA sequence: TGTGCCAGCAATGGAAACCAGGGTGACTATGGCTACACCTTC. Its translation is CASNGNQGDYGYTF.

This clone was seen more than once but under ten times. The chain couples TRBV7-6 to TRBJ2-6; 11 positions agree with TRBD1. CDR3 size: 19 residues. Germline CDR1 is SGHVS and CDR2 is FNYEAQ. J gave up 3 bases and V 5 bases, and 12 bases lay outside the gene matches. The CDR3: CASSRSPGQGVGGANVLTF. CDR3 bases: TGTGCCAGCAGCCGAAGTCCGGGACAGGGGGTCGGTGGGGCCAACGTCCTGACTTTC.

The chain recombines TRBV5-1 with TRBJ1-4; the D gene is possibly TRBD1 (5 bases). Germline V gives CDR1 SGHRS, CDR2 YFSETQ. This CDR3 comprises 15 residues. V was shortened by 4 bases and J by 7 bases, with 17 bases between the two germline ends. CDR3 region: CASSLTWDGGEKLFF. In DNA form, the CDR3 reads TGCGCCAGCAGCCTGACGTGGGATGGGGGTGAAAAACTGTTTTTT.

V usage is TRBV11-2 and J usage is TRBJ2-2, with 7 bases fitting TRBD2. The CDR3 contains 14 residues. Trimming took 3 bases from V and 7 from J; bases not matched to a gene: 5. The V gene's germline CDR1 is SGHAT and CDR2 FQNNGV. Here the CDR3 DNA reads TGTGCCAGCAGCTTTACATCGGGAGGCGGGGAGCTGTTTTTT. It encodes CASSFTSGGGELFF.

The gene calls are TRBV25-1 and TRBJ1-3; a possible D gene is TRBD1 (6 bases). This CDR3 comprises 14 residues. V was trimmed by 3 bases and J by 4 bases, leaving 10 bases between them. Germline lookup yields CDR1 MGHDK and CDR2 SYGVNS. In DNA, the CDR3 is TGTGCCAGCAGTGAGACAGGCCGGGGAAACACCATATATTTT. Protein sequence: CASSETGRGNTIYF.

CDR3 nucleotide sequence: TGCGCCAGCAGCCCGGGACAGGGGGAAGAAAAACTGTTTTTT. It yields the protein CASSPGQGEEKLFF. This chain connects TRBV5-1 to TRBJ1-4, with 11 bases lining up with TRBD1. With V trimmed by 4 bases and J by 8 bases, 4 bases remained unmatched. The CDR3 is 14 residues long. The germline V gene encodes CDR1 SGHRS and CDR2 YFSETQ.

The V and J genes are TRBV9 and TRBJ1-1; no firm D call. This CDR3 region has 13 residues. Between the trimmed V and J ends, which lost 4 bases and 5 bases, there was a span of 12 bases. Germline values: CDR1 SGDLS, CDR2 YYNGEE. CDR3 in amino acids: CASSPTGVTEAFF. CDR3 DNA: TGTGCCAGCAGCCCCACCGGGGTTACTGAAGCTTTCTTT.

This clone appeared once. The chain employs TRBV28 and TRBJ1-3; D call uncertain. The CDR3 covers 16 residues. The germline V gene has CDR1 MDHEN and CDR2 SYDVKM. V was shortened by 7 bases and J by 0 bases, with 16 bases between the two germline ends. CDR3 residues: CASKIRAGISGNTIYF. The CDR3 region has the DNA TGTGCCAGCAAAATACGAGCAGGTATCTCTGGAAACACCATATATTTT.

The chain couples TRBV19 to TRBJ2-7, with TRBD1 as a possible D gene (6 bases). Between the trimmed V and J ends, which lost 7 bases and 2 bases, there was a span of 15 bases. Germline V lookup: CDR1 LNHDA, CDR2 SQIVND (reference sequence). The CDR3 is 14 residues long. CDR3 amino acids: CASTPPGAPYEQYF. DNA of the CDR3: TGTGCCAGTACCCCGCCAGGGGCCCCCTACGAGCAGTACTTC.

V is TRBV5-4 and J is TRBJ2-5; 7 bases agree with TRBD2. CDR1 is SGHNT and CDR2 is YYREEE in the germline V gene (reference sequence). This CDR3 spans 18 amino acids. The junction had 15 bases not matched to a gene; V was cut back by 2 bases and J by 2 bases. CDR3 amino acids: CASSFEVAAGNEQETQYF. The CDR3, as DNA: TGTGCCAGCAGCTTCGAAGTGGCAGCGGGGAATGAGCAAGAGACCCAGTACTTC.

V gene TRBV5-1 combines with J gene TRBJ2-1, with TRBD2 identical over 10 bases. The trim removed 0 bases at V and 9 bases at J, leaving 12 bases unmatched. Germline V CDR1 and CDR2: SGHRS, YFSETQ. The CDR3 spans 17 residues. The CDR3 region has the DNA TGCGCCAGCAGCTTGGTCGGTCTAGCGGGAGTATCTGGTGAGCAGTTCTTC. Its translation is CASSLVGLAGVSGEQFF.

The chain employs TRBV5-4 and TRBJ2-5; 7 bases are shared with TRBD1. CDR3 length: 14 residues. V shed 5 bases and J 1 base; nucleotides not matched to a gene: 5. Germline assignment: CDR1 SGHNT and CDR2 YYREEE (reference sequence). CDR3 DNA sequence: TGTGCCAGCAGATCGGGACAGCTCCAAGAGACCCAGTACTTC. It yields the protein CASRSGQLQETQYF.

In this sample, this clone is medium-sized. The V and J genes are TRBV5-5 and TRBJ1-2, with D possibly matching TRBD1 (5 bases). Trimming took off 0 bases at V and 0 bases at J, with 6 bases between the two ends. The CDR3 runs to 14 residues. CDR1 and CDR2 (germline): SGHKS, YYEKEE (reference sequence). CDR3 bases: TGTGCCAGCAGCTTGGACAGGACTAACTATGGCTACACCTTC. It is translated as CASSLDRTNYGYTF.

The sample holds one count of this clone. The V and J genes are TRBV2 and TRBJ1-2; D gene unclear. The CDR3 has 12 amino acids. The germline gives CDR1 SNHLY, CDR2 FYNNEI. V lost 8 bases and J lost 1, with 8 bases in between. For the CDR3, the DNA is TGTGCCAGCGGAGGGAATAACTATGGCTACACCTTC. Its translation is CASGGNNYGYTF.

V gene TRBV6-1 combines with J gene TRBJ1-6; D gene uncertain. The CDR3 extends over 11 amino acids. Trimming pared 8 bases from V and 14 bases from J, leaving 13 bases between. Germline lookup yields CDR1 MNHNS and CDR2 SASEGT. For the CDR3, the DNA is TGTGCCAGCCAAATCGACTTTTCCCTCCACTTT. Encoded protein: CASQIDFSLHF.

V gene TRBV7-9 combines with J gene TRBJ1-2; 8 positions match TRBD1. The CDR3 has 15 amino acids. Germline values: CDR1 SEHNR, CDR2 FQNEAQ (reference sequence). Germline trimming cut 5 bases from V and 2 bases from J; bases unmatched to any gene: 7. The CDR3 spells CASSPRTGRNYGYTF. CDR3 nucleotides: TGTGCCAGCAGCCCCCGGACAGGGCGGAACTATGGCTACACCTTC.

This chain connects TRBV12-5 to TRBJ2-3, with D perhaps matching TRBD1 or TRBD2 (5 bases each). In germline, CDR1 is LGHNT, CDR2 FRNRAP. V shed 5 bases and J shed 2 bases, with 11 bases lying between them. The CDR3 length is 14 residues. CDR3 sequence (DNA): TGTGCTAGTGGTCCCGGGACCTACACAGATACGCAGTATTTT. This encodes CASGPGTYTDTQYF.

The chain is built from TRBV7-2 and TRBJ1-1; TRBD1 might be the D (6 bases). The V and J ends lost 5 bases and 5 bases respectively, with 12 bases between them. Germline CDR1 and CDR2: SGHTA and FQGNSA. The length of the CDR3 is 13 residues. CDR3 loop: CASSPRGFTEAFF. CDR3 coding DNA: TGTGCCAGCAGCCCCAGGGGATTTACTGAAGCTTTCTTT.

The chain uses TRBV7-9 and TRBJ1-6, with 8 bases aligning to TRBD1. CDR1 SEHNR and CDR2 FQNEAQ come from the germline V gene (reference sequence). V dropped 8 bases and J dropped 10; count of bases not matched to a gene: 10. The CDR3 has 14 amino acids. This CDR3 is CASGTGQGGSPLHF. The CDR3 nucleotides read TGTGCCAGCGGAACTGGACAGGGCGGCTCACCCCTCCACTTT.

The chain uses TRBV19 and TRBJ2-7; 8 positions match TRBD2. Germline V CDR1 and CDR2: LNHDA, SQIVND (reference sequence). The V and J ends lost 3 bases and 6 bases, in that order; junction bases with no gene match: 13. CDR3 length equals 16 residues. The CDR3 coding sequence is TGTGCCAGTAGTATGACTAGCGTTATTTTTTCGTCCGAGCAGTACTTC. As protein: CASSMTSVIFSSEQYF.

CDR3 residues: CATNTRRGQGETQYF. The CDR3 DNA follows: TGTGCCACCAATACTCGAAGGGGGCAGGGAGAGACCCAGTACTTC. The rearrangement links TRBV6-5 to TRBJ2-5; TRBD1 matches 7 bases. J lost 4 bases, V lost 10 bases, and 15 bases had no gene match. This CDR3 region has 15 residues. The germline V gene encodes CDR1 MNHEY and CDR2 SVGAGI.

V and J are TRBV12-5 and TRBJ1-6; D uncertain. CDR1 LGHNT and CDR2 FRNRAP come from the germline V gene. Trimming cost V 6 bases and J 8 bases, with 8 bases left between them. The CDR3 consists of 12 residues. The DNA of the CDR3 is TGTGCTAGTGGCCCGAACGATTCACCCCTCCACTTT. It is translated as CASGPNDSPLHF. Using reference TRBV12-5 and TRBJ1-6 for the parts outside the CDR3, the full variable domain is DARVTQTPRHKVTEMGQEVTMRCQPILGHNTVFWYRQTMMQGLELLAYFRNRAPLDDSGMPKDRFSAEMPDATLATLKIQPSEPRDSAVYFCASGPNDSPLHFGNGTRLTVT.